A single sample gave rise to the 17 T cell receptor beta chains below, sequenced in a study of graft-versus-host responses after intestinal transplantation. The method was immunoSEQ multiplex PCR; TCRdb's version includes in-frame clones alone and lacks a portion of them. The data hold tens of thousands of clones, with around 94% observed a single time. Sequenced material: PBMCs, taken 156 days after intestinal transplant. The receptors derive from a human patient who received an intestinal transplant, so some T cells may come from the graft donor.

The chain carries TRBV9 and TRBJ2-1; D might be TRBD1 (6 bases). The V end was cut by 0 bases, the J end by 5 bases, with 15 bases between. This CDR3 region has 16 residues. The germline gives CDR1 SGDLS, CDR2 YYNGEE. This CDR3 is CASSVAPGTYNNEQFF. Written as DNA, the CDR3 is TGTGCCAGCAGCGTAGCCCCTGGGACATACAACAATGAGCAGTTCTTC.

There are a few counts of this clone. At the DNA level, this CDR3 is encoded by other sequences in the same sample as well. The rearrangement uses TRBV13 and TRBJ2-7; 9 bases map to TRBD2. The CDR3 covers 17 residues. The V segment lost 2 bases and the J segment 3 bases; nucleotides outside the gene matches: 11. CDR1 is PRHDT, CDR2 FYEKMQ, per germline (reference sequence). CDR3 DNA: TGTGCCAGCAGCTTATTCTCGGGTGGCGGGGGGGACTACGAGCAGTACTTC. It yields the protein CASSLFSGGGGDYEQYF.

The chain has TRBV4-3 and TRBJ1-1, with no clear D. The CDR3 runs to 14 residues. The V end was cut by 6 bases, the J end by 3 bases, with 14 bases between. Germline-derived CDR1 and CDR2 are LGHNA and YSLEER. The CDR3, as DNA: TGCGCCAGCAGGCATTGGGAGAACTACACTGAAGCTTTCTTT. Its translation: CASRHWENYTEAFF.

The chain carries TRBV30 and TRBJ2-3; TRBD2 agrees at 15 bases. The V and J ends lost 2 bases and 4 bases, in that order; junction bases with no gene match: 4. CDR3 length: 16 amino acids. The germline V gene has CDR1 GTSNPN and CDR2 SVGIG (reference sequence). CDR3 nucleotides: TGTGCCTGGAGTCCGGGACTAGCGGGGGGATCAGATACGCAGTATTTT. This gives the protein CAWSPGLAGGSDTQYF.

The J gene is TRBJ1-2, the V gene TRBV4-3; D is ambiguous. V was pared by 4 bases and J by 2 bases, with 11 bases between. Per germline, CDR1 LGHNA and CDR2 YSLEER. The CDR3 length is 14 residues. The CDR3 DNA reads TGCGCCAGCAGCCTATCGACGGTGAACTATGGCTACACCTTC. Translated, it gives CASSLSTVNYGYTF.

The chain uses TRBV9 and TRBJ2-3; D remains ambiguous. The CDR3 is 16 amino acids. The germline gives CDR1 SGDLS, CDR2 YYNGEE. V was shortened by 1 base and J by 4 bases, with 16 bases between the two germline ends. The CDR3 loop is CASSVNPAPQADTQYF. In nucleotides, the CDR3 is TGTGCCAGCAGCGTAAATCCAGCACCCCAGGCAGATACGCAGTATTTT.

The J gene is TRBJ2-1, the V gene TRBV5-6; D not certain. The V end lost 4 bases, the J end lost 0 bases, and 5 bases lay between the germline ends. The germline CDR1 and CDR2 sequences are SGHDT and YYEEEE. CDR3 size: 13 residues. The CDR3 is CASSPSSYNEQFF. The CDR3 coding sequence is TGTGCCAGCAGCCCAAGCTCCTACAATGAGCAGTTCTTC.

This chain uses TRBV7-9 with TRBJ2-7; 7 bases are shared with TRBD1. This CDR3 spans 14 amino acids. J was trimmed by 7 bases and V by 5 bases; bases with no gene match: 11. Germline assignment: CDR1 SEHNR and CDR2 FQNEAQ (reference sequence). CDR3 in DNA: TGTGCCAGCAGCCAGGGACAGAACCTTGATGAGCAGTACTTC. It yields the protein CASSQGQNLDEQYF.

This rearrangement joins TRBV21-1 to TRBJ2-1; TRBD2, the D gene given by the table, was not confirmed from the DNA. TRBV21-1 is termed a pseudogene. This CDR3 has 20 residues. The CDR3 protein is CASSKWASGRAPSSYNEQFF. For the CDR3, the DNA is TGTGCCAGCAGCAAATGGGCTAGCGGGAGGGCCCCAAGCTCCTACAATGAGCAGTTCTTC.

This clone came up once. J is TRBJ2-3 and V is TRBV4-3; 7 nucleotides align to TRBD2. With V trimmed by 1 base and J by 1 base, 5 bases remained unmatched. The CDR3 length is 16 residues. Germline V gene lookup returns CDR1 LGHNA and CDR2 YSLEER. In DNA form, the CDR3 reads TGCGCCAGCAGCCAAGCCACGAGCGGGGGCACAGATACGCAGTATTTT. This gives the protein CASSQATSGGTDTQYF.

The chain uses TRBV29-1 and TRBJ2-1; D remains ambiguous. The V end lost 5 bases, the J end lost 5 bases, and 7 bases lay between the germline ends. The length of the CDR3 is 11 residues. Germline lookup yields CDR1 SQVTM and CDR2 ANQGSEA. The CDR3 is CSVNRHNEQFF. DNA of the CDR3: TGCAGCGTTAATAGGCACAATGAGCAGTTCTTC.

The genes are TRBV6-1 and TRBJ2-3; D gene uncertain. Germline CDR1 reads MNHNS; CDR2 reads SASEGT. V shed 3 bases and J shed 0 bases, with 7 bases lying between them. This CDR3 contains 14 residues. This chain's CDR3 is CASSDSYSTDTQYF. DNA of the CDR3: TGTGCCAGCAGTGACAGTTATAGCACAGATACGCAGTATTTT.

J is TRBJ2-1 and V is TRBV6-1; 10 bases agree with TRBD2. V lost 6 bases, J lost 3 bases, and 2 bases stayed unmatched. The CDR3 totals 14 residues. Germline CDR1 and CDR2: MNHNS and SASEGT. Here the CDR3 DNA reads TGTGCCAGCAGAACTAGCGGGATCTACAATGAGCAGTTCTTC. This encodes CASRTSGIYNEQFF.

This clone appeared once. CDR3 in DNA: TGTGCCAGCAGTGTCCTCCGGGACGCCGGTTACAATGAGCAGTTCTTC. Protein sequence: CASSVLRDAGYNEQFF. This rearrangement joins TRBV6-6 to TRBJ2-1; D is possibly TRBD1 or TRBD2 (5 bases each). V was trimmed by 5 bases and J by 4 bases, leaving 18 bases between them. This CDR3 has 16 amino acids. Germline V gene sequence: CDR1 MNHNY, CDR2 SVGAGI (reference sequence).

V and J are TRBV30 and TRBJ1-5; no clear D. The CDR3 spans 14 residues. CDR1 is GTSNPN and CDR2 is SVGIG in the germline V gene (reference sequence). V was pared by 1 base and J by 4 bases, with 11 bases between. The CDR3 region is CAWSAGVGNQPQHF. The CDR3 DNA is TGTGCCTGGAGTGCCGGGGTTGGGAATCAGCCCCAGCATTTT.

In its sample, this clone was seen once. The V gene is TRBV30, the J gene TRBJ1-1; D is perhaps TRBD1 (6 bases). With 4 bases removed from V and 0 bases from J, the gap between germline ends came to 18 bases. Germline V gene data show CDR1 as GTSNPN and CDR2 as SVGIG (reference sequence). The CDR3 covers 16 residues. CDR3 DNA: TGTGCCTGGACCCTAGGGGGGGGAGAAATGAACACTGAAGCTTTCTTT. Translated, it gives CAWTLGGGEMNTEAFF.

V usage is TRBV6-5 and J usage is TRBJ2-7; 8 nucleotides match TRBD2. V lost 2 bases and J lost 7; bases outside the gene matches: 10. CDR1 and CDR2 (germline): MNHEY, SVGAGI. This CDR3 comprises 15 residues. The CDR3 region is CASSYEVSGVNEQYF. For the CDR3, the DNA is TGTGCCAGCAGTTACGAGGTTAGCGGGGTGAATGAGCAGTACTTC.